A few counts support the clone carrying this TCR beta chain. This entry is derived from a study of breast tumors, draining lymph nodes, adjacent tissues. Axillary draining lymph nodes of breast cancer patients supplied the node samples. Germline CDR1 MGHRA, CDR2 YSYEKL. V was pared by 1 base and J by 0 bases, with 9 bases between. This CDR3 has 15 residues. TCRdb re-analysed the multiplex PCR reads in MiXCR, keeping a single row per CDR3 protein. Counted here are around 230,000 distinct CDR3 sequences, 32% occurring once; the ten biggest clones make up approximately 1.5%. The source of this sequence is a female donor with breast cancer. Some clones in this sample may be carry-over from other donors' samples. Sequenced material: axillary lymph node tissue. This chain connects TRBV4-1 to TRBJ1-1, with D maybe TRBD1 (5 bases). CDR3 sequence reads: CASSQANRLNTEAFF. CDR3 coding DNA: TGCGCCAGCAGCCAAGCCAACAGGTTGAACACTGAAGCTTTCTTT.